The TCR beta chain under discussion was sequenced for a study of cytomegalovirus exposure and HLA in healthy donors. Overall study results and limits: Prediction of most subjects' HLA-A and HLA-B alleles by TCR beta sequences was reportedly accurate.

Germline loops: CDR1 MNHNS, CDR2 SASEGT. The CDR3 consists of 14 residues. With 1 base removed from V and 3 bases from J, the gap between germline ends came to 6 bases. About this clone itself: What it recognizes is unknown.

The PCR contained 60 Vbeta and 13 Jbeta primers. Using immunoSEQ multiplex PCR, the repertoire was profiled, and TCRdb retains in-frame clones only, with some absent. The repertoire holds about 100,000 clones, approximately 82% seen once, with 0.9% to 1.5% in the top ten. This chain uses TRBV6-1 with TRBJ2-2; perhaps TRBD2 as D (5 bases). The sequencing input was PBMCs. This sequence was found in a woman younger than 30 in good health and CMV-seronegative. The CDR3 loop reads CASSEGTDTGELFF. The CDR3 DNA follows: TGTGCCAGCAGTGAAGGGACTGACACCGGGGAGCTGTTTTTT.